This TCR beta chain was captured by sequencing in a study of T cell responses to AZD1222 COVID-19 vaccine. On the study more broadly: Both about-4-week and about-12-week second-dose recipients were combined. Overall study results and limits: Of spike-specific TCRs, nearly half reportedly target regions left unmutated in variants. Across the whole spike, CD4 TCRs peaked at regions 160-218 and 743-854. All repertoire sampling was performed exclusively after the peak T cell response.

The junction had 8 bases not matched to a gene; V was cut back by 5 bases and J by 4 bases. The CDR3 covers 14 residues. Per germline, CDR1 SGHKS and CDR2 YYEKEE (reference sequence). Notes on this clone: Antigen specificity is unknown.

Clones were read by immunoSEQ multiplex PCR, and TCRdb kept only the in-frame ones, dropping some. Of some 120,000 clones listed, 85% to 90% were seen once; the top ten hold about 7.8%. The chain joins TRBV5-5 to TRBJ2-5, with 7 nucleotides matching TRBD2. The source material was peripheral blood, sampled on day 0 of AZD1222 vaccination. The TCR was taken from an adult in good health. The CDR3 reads CASRVVGGGETQYF. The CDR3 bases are TGTGCCAGCAGGGTTGTGGGCGGGGGAGAGACCCAGTACTTC.